Each of the 4 T cell receptor beta chains below was sequenced from the same sample in a study of T cell changes during pregnancy in multiple sclerosis. Sequencing used immunoSEQ multiplex PCR; TCRdb keeps in-frame clones, though not all of them. The top ten clones hold roughly 5% of a sample with 25,000 to 30,000 clones, approximately 90% of them seen once. Sequenced material: CD8+ T cells from peripheral blood mononuclear cells, taken before pregnancy. Source of these receptors: a female donor with multiple sclerosis, enrolled in a pregnancy study.

The chain is built from TRBV10-3 and TRBJ1-1; 7 nucleotides align to TRBD1. V dropped 0 bases and J dropped 3; count of bases not matched to a gene: 7. The germline CDR1 and CDR2 sequences are ENHRY and SYGVKD. The length of the CDR3 is 16 residues. CDR3 loop: CAISESPTGEDTEAFF. The DNA for the CDR3 is TGTGCCATCAGTGAGTCGCCTACAGGGGAGGACACTGAAGCTTTCTTT.

The chain joins TRBV29-1 to TRBJ2-7, with 9 bases that match TRBD2. Germline V CDR1 and CDR2: SQVTM, ANQGSEA. CDR3 size: 14 residues. The V and J ends lost 4 bases and 3 bases, in that order; junction bases with no gene match: 7. In DNA, the CDR3 is TGCAGCGTTGGTAGGCTAGCGGGAAACTACGAGCAGTACTTC. Translating gives CSVGRLAGNYEQYF.

The gene calls are TRBV2 and TRBJ2-7, with 8 bases lining up with TRBD1. This CDR3 has 12 amino acids. The junction had 2 bases not matched to a gene; V was cut back by 7 bases and J by 3 bases. The germline gives CDR1 SNHLY, CDR2 FYNNEI. The CDR3 region is CASNRGDYEQYF. DNA for the CDR3: TGTGCCAGCAACAGGGGGGACTACGAGCAGTACTTC.

This rearrangement joins TRBV9 to TRBJ2-1; the match to TRBD2 covers 11 bases. Trimming at V came to 0 bases and at J to 7 bases, leaving 3 bases not matched to a gene. Germline V lookup: CDR1 SGDLS, CDR2 YYNGEE. This CDR3 region has 15 residues. CDR3 region: CASSVGSSGRNEQFF. CDR3 bases: TGTGCCAGCAGCGTAGGCTCTAGCGGGAGGAATGAGCAGTTCTTC.